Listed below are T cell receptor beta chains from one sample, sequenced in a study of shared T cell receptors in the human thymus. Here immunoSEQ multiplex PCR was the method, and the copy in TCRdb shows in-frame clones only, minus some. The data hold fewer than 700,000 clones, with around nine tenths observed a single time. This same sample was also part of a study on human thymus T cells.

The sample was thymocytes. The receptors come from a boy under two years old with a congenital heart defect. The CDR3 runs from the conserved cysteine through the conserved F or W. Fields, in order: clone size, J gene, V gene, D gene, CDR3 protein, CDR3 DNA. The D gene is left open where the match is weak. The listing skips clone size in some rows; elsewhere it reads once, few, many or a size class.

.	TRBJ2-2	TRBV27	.	CASSWGRGTGELFF	TGTGCCAGCAGTTGGGGGAGGGGGACCGGGGAGCTGTTTTTT
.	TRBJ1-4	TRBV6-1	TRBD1	CASSEGDRVNEKLFF	TGTGCCAGCAGTGAAGGGGACAGGGTTAATGAAAAACTGTTTTTT
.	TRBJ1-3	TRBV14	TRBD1	CASSQERGLGSAIYF	TGTGCCAGCAGCCAAGAGAGGGGGCTTGGGAGCGCCATATATTTT
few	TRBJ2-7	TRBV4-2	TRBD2	CASSQVFPSGRNEQYF	TGTGCCAGCAGCCAAGTTTTCCCTAGCGGGAGGAACGAGCAGTACTTC
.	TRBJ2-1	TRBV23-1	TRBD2	CASPARGASGRANGNEQFF	TGCGCCAGCCCCGCGAGGGGAGCCAGCGGGAGGGCCAACGGTAATGAGCAGTTCTTC
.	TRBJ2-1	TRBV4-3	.	CASSFLLQNEQFF	TGCGCCAGCAGCTTCCTTCTCCAGAATGAGCAGTTCTTC
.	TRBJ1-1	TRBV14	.	CASTKGLQMNTEAFF	TGTGCCAGCACTAAGGGACTCCAGATGAACACTGAAGCTTTCTTT
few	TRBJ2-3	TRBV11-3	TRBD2	CASSPPGSGMGGRADTQYF	TGTGCCAGCAGCCCTCCCGGTAGCGGGATGGGTGGGAGGGCAGATACGCAGTATTTT
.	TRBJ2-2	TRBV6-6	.	CASRQDTGELFF	TGTGCCAGCAGACAGGACACCGGGGAGCTGTTTTTT
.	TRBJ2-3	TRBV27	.	CASSRWVGGDTQYF	TGTGCCAGCAGTCGGTGGGTGGGAGGTGATACGCAGTATTTT
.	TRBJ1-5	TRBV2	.	CASSEEYIASNQPQHF	TGTGCCAGCAGTGAAGAGTACATCGCTAGCAATCAGCCCCAGCATTTT
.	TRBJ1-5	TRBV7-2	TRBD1	CASSLWARQGFNQPQHF	TGTGCCAGCAGCTTATGGGCGCGACAGGGGTTCAATCAGCCCCAGCATTTT
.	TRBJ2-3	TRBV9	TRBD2	CASSVSEAGGEDTQYF	TGTGCCAGCAGCGTTAGTGAGGCGGGAGGAGAGGATACGCAGTATTTT
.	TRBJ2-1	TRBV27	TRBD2	CASHPPGLAGRDNEQFF	TGTGCCAGCCACCCTCCGGGACTAGCGGGAAGGGACAATGAGCAGTTCTTC
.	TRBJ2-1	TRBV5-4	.	CASSWVKTSEDNEQFF	TGTGCCAGCAGCTGGGTGAAGACTAGTGAGGACAATGAGCAGTTCTTC
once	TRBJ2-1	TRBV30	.	CAGWDSRQFF	TGTGCCGGGTGGGACTCTCGGCAGTTCTTC
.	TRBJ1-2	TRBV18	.	CASSPPRGAEEVYGYTF	TGTGCCAGCTCACCACCTCGGGGGGCCGAGGAGGTCTATGGCTACACCTTC
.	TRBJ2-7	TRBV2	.	CASKRVDEQYF	TGTGCCAGTAAACGGGTCGACGAGCAGTACTTC
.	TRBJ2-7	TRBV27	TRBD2	CASSLDVEGREPPLYEQYF	TGTGCCAGCAGTTTAGACGTAGAGGGGAGGGAACCTCCCCTTTACGAGCAGTACTTC
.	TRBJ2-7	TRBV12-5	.	CASGPETGTYEQYF	TGTGCTAGTGGTCCCGAGACAGGCACCTACGAGCAGTACTTC
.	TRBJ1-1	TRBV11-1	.	CASSYPQGGDTEAFF	TGTGCCAGCAGCTACCCACAGGGAGGGGACACTGAAGCTTTCTTT
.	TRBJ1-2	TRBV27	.	CASSRSDRSGGYTF	TGTGCCAGCAGTAGGTCCGACAGGTCAGGTGGCTACACCTTC
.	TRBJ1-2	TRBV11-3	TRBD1	CASSGQGNGYTF	TGTGCCAGCAGCGGACAGGGGAACGGCTACACCTTC
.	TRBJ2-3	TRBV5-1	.	CASSPNREGADTQYF	TGCGCCAGCAGCCCGAACAGGGAAGGAGCCGATACGCAGTATTTT
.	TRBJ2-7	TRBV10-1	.	CASSRGRGGSEQYF	TGCGCCAGCTCACGGGGCAGGGGCGGCAGCGAGCAGTACTTC
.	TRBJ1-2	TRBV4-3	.	CASSSGSRANYGYTF	TGCGCCAGCAGCTCTGGGAGTCGAGCTAACTATGGCTACACCTTC
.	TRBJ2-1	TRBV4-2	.	CASSQDGATIPWRGLNEQFF	TGTGCCAGCAGCCAAGATGGGGCTACGATACCCTGGCGGGGCCTCAATGAGCAGTTCTTC
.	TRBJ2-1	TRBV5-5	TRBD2	CASSLSPRTSGRNEQFF	TGTGCCAGCAGCTTGTCTCCCCGGACTAGCGGGAGGAATGAGCAGTTCTTC
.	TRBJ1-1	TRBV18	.	CASSPRPGHRDWNTEAFF	TGTGCCAGCTCACCGCGACCGGGACACAGGGATTGGAACACTGAAGCTTTCTTT
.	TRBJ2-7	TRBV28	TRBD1	CASSLGDTGTVPSWAHEQYF	TGTGCCAGCAGTTTAGGAGATACCGGGACAGTCCCCTCCTGGGCCCACGAGCAGTACTTC
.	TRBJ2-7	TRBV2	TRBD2	CASGPGGGFYEQYF	TGTGCCAGCGGCCCGGGAGGGGGATTTTACGAGCAGTACTTC
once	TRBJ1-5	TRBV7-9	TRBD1	CATGGQDSNQPQHF	TGTGCCACCGGCGGACAGGATAGCAATCAGCCCCAGCATTTT
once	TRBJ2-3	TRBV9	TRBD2	CASSVGLADTQYF	TGTGCCAGCAGCGTGGGACTAGCAGATACGCAGTATTTT
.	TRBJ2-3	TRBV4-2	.	CASSQEREINTQYF	TGTGCCAGCAGCCAAGAAAGGGAGATAAATACGCAGTATTTT
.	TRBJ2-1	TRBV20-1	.	CSASGSGEFF	TGCAGTGCTAGTGGGTCGGGGGAGTTCTTC
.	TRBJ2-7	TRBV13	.	CASSPRWELDEQYF	TGTGCCAGCAGCCCGAGGTGGGAGCTGGACGAGCAGTACTTC
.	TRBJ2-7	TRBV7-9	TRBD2	CASSSPASAGGPSYEQYF	TGTGCCAGCAGCTCACCTGCCTCCGCGGGAGGCCCTTCCTACGAGCAGTACTTC
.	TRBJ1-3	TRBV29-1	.	CSVVGGSSGNTIYF	TGCAGCGTGGTAGGGGGAAGCTCTGGAAACACCATATATTTT
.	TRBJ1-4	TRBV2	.	CASSVAGRIEKLFF	TGTGCCAGCAGTGTGGCGGGCAGGATAGAAAAACTGTTTTTT
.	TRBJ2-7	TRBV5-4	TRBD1	CASNPGQGYEQYF	TGTGCCAGCAACCCGGGACAGGGCTACGAGCAGTACTTC
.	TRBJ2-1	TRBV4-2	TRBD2	CASSQPGGTSGASSYNEQFF	TGTGCCAGCAGCCAACCCGGGGGGACTAGCGGGGCCAGCTCCTACAATGAGCAGTTCTTC